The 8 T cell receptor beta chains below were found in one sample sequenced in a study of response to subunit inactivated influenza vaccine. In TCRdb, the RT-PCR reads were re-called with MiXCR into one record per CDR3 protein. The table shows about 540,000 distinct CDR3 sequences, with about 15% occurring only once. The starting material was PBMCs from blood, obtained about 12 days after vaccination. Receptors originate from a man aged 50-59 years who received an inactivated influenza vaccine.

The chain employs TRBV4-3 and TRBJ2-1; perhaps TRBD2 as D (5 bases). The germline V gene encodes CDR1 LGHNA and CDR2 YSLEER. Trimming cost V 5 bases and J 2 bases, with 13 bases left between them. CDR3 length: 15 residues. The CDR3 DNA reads TGCGCCAGCAGCGGAGGACTGTCGCCCTACAATGAGCAGTTCTTC. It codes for CASSGGLSPYNEQFF.

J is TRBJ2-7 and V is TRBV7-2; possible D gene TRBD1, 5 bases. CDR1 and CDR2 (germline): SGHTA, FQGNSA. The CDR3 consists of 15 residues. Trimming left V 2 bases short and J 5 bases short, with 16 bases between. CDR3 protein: CASSLFGQGGHEQYF. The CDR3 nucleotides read TGTGCCAGCAGCTTATTTGGTCAGGGTGGGCACGAGCAGTACTTC.

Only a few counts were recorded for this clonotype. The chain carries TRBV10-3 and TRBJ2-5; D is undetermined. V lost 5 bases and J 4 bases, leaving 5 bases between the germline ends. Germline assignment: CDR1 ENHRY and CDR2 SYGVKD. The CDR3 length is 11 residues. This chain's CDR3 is CAISMGETQYF. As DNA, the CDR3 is TGTGCCATCAGTATGGGAGAGACCCAGTACTTC.

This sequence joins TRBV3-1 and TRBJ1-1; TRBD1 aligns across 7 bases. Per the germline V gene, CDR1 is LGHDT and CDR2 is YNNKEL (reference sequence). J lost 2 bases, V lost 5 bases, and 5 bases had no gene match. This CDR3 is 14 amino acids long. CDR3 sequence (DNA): TGTGCCAGCAGCTACGGGACAGCCAACACTGAAGCTTTCTTT. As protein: CASSYGTANTEAFF.

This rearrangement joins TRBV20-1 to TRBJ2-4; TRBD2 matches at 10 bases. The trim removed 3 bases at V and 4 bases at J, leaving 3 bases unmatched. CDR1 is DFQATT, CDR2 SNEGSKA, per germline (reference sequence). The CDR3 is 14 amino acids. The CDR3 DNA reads TGCAGTGCTAGTCAGCGGGAGGGAAAAAACATTCAGTACTTC. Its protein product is CSASQREGKNIQYF.

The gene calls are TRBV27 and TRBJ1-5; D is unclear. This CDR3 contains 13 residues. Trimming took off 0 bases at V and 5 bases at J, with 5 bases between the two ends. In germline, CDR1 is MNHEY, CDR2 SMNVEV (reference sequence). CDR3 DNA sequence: TGTGCCAGCAGTTTATCCAAGTATCAGCCCCAGCATTTT. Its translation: CASSLSKYQPQHF.

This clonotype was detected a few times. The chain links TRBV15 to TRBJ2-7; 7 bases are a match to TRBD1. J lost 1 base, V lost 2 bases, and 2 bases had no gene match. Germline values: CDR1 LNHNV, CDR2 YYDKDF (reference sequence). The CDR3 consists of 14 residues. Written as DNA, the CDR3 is TGTGCCACCAGCAGAAGGACAGGATCCTACGAGCAGTACTTC. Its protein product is CATSRRTGSYEQYF.

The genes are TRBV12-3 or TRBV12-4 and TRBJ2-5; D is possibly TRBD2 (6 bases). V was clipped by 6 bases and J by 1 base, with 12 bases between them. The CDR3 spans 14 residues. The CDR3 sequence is CASSTAGLQETQYF. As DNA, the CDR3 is TGTGCCAGCAGCACCGCGGGGCTCCAAGAGACCCAGTACTTC.